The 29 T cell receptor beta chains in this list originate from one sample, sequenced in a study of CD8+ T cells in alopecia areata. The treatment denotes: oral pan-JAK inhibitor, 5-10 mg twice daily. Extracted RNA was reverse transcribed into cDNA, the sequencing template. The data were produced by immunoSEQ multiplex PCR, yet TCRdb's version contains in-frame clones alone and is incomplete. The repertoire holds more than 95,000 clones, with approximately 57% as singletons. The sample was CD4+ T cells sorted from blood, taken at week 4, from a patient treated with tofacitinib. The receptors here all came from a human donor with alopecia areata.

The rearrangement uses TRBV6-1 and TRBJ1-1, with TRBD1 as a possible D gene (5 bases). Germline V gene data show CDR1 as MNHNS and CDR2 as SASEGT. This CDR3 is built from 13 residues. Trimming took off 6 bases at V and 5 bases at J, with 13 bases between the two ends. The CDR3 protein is CASRIVGETEAFF. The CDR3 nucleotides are TGTGCCAGCAGAATAGTAGGGGAAACTGAAGCTTTCTTT.

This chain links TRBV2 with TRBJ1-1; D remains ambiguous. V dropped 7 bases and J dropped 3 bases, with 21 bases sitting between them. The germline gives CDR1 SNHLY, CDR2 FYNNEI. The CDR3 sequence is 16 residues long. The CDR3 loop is CASTEWSAEEYTEAFF. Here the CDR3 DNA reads TGTGCCAGCACCGAATGGAGCGCAGAAGAATACACTGAAGCTTTCTTT. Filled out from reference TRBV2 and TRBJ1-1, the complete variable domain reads EPEVTQTPSHQVTQMGQEVILRCVPISNHLYFYWYRQILGQKVEFLVSFYNNEISEKSEIFDDQFSVERPDGSNFTLKIRSTKLEDSAMYFCASTEWSAEEYTEAFFGQGTRLTVV.

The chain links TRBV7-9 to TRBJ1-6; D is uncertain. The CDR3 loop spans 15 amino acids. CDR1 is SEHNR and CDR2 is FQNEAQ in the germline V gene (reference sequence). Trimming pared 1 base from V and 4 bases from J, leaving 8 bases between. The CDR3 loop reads CASSLDSGYNSPLHF. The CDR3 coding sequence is TGTGCCAGCAGCTTAGACTCGGGATATAATTCACCCCTCCACTTT. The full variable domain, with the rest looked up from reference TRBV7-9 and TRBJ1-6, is DTGVSQNPRHKITKRGQNVTFRCDPISEHNRLYWYRQTLGQGPEFLTYFQNEAQLEKSRLLSDRFSAERPKGSFSTLEIQRTEQGDSAMYLCASSLDSGYNSPLHFGNGTRLTVT.

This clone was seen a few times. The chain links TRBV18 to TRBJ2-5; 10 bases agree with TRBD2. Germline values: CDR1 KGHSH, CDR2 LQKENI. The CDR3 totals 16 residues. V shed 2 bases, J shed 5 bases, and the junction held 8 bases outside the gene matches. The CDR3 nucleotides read TGTGCCAGCTCACCAGCCCAAACTAGCGGGAAGGAGACCCAGTACTTC. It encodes CASSPAQTSGKETQYF.

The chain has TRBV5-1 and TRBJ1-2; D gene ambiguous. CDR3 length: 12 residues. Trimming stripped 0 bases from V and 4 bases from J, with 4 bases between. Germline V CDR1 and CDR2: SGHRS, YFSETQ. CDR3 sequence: CASSLDGYGYTF. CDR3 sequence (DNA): TGCGCCAGCAGCTTGGACGGCTATGGCTACACCTTC. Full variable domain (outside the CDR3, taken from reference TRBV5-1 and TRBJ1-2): KAGVTQTPRYLIKTRGQQVTLSCSPISGHRSVSWYQQTPGQGLQFLFEYFSETQRNKGNFPGRFSGRQFSNSRSEMNVSTLELGDSALYLCASSLDGYGYTFGSGTRLTVV.

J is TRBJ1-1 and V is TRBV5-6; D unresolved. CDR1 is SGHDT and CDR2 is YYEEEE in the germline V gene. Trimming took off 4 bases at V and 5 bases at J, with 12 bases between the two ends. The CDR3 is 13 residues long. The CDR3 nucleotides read TGTGCCAGCAGCCTGCTCGGGCGGACTGAAGCTTTCTTT. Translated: CASSLLGRTEAFF.

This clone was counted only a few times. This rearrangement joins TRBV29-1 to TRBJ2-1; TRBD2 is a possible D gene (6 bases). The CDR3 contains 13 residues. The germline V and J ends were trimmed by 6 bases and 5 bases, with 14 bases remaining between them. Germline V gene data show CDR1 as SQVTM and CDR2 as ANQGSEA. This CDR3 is CSVRGLNNNEQFF. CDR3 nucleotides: TGCAGCGTCCGGGGGTTAAATAACAATGAGCAGTTCTTC.

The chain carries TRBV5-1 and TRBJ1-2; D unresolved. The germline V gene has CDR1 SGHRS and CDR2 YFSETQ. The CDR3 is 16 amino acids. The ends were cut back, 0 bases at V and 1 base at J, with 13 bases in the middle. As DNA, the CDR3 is TGCGCCAGCAGCTTGGTGTTGTCAGCTGATAACTATGGCTACACCTTC. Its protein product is CASSLVLSADNYGYTF.

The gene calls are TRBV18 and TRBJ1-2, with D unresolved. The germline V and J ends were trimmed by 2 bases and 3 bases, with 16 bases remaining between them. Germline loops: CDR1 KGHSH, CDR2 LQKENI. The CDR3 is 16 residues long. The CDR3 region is CASSPTLGQEDYGYTF. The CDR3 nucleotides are TGTGCCAGCTCACCAACGTTAGGGCAGGAGGACTATGGCTACACCTTC.

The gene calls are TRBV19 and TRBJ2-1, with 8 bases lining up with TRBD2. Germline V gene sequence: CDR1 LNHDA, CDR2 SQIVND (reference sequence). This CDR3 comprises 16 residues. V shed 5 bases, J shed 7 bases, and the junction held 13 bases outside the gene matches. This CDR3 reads CASSSRPGGLWNEQFF. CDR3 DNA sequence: TGTGCCAGTAGTTCCCGTCCGGGGGGGCTCTGGAATGAGCAGTTCTTC.

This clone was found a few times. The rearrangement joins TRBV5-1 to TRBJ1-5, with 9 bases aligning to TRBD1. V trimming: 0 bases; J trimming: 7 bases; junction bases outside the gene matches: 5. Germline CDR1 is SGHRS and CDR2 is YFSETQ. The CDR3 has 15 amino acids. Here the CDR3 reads CASSLGGQGGQPQHF. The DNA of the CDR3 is TGCGCCAGCAGCTTGGGGGGACAGGGCGGACAGCCCCAGCATTTT. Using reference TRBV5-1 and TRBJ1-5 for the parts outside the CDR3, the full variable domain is KAGVTQTPRYLIKTRGQQVTLSCSPISGHRSVSWYQQTPGQGLQFLFEYFSETQRNKGNFPGRFSGRQFSNSRSEMNVSTLELGDSALYLCASSLGGQGGQPQHFGDGTRLSIL.

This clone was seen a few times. For the CDR3, the DNA is TGCGCCAGCAGCTTGATAACCACCGGGGAGCTGTTTTTT. This sequence encodes CASSLITTGELFF. The chain has TRBV5-1 and TRBJ2-2; D is unresolved. The CDR3 spans 13 residues. Germline CDR1 is SGHRS and CDR2 is YFSETQ. The V end lost 1 base, the J end lost 4 bases, and 5 bases lay between the germline ends.

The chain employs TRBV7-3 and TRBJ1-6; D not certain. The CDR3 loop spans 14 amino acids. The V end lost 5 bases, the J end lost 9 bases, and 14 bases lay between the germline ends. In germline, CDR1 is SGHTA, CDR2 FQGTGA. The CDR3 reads CASSLAGRLSPLHF. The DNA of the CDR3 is TGTGCCAGCAGCCTTGCAGGCAGGCTTTCACCCCTCCACTTT.

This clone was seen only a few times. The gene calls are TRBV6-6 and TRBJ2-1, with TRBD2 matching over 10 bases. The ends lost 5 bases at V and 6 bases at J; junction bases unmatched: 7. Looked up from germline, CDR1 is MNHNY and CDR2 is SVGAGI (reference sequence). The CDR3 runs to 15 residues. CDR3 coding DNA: TGTGCCAGCAGTGAGCCGGGACTAGCGTTCAATGAGCAGTTCTTC. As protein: CASSEPGLAFNEQFF.

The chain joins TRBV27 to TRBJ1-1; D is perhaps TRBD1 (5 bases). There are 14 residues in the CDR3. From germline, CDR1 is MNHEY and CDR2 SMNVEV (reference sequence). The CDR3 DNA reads TGTGCGTCCCGGGCAGGGTTCGTGGACACTGAAGCTTTCTTT. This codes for CASRAGFVDTEAFF.

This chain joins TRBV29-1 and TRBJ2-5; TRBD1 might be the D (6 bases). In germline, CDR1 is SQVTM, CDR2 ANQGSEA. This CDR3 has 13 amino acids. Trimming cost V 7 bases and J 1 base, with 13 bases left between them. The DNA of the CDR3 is TGCAGCGCCTCCAGGGACATCCAAGAGACCCAGTACTTC. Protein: CSASRDIQETQYF.

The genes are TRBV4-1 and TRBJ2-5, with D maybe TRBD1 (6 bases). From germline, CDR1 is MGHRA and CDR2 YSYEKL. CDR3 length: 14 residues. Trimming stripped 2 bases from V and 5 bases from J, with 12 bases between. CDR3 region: CASSQTTGHETQYF. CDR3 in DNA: TGCGCCAGCAGCCAAACCACAGGGCACGAGACCCAGTACTTC.

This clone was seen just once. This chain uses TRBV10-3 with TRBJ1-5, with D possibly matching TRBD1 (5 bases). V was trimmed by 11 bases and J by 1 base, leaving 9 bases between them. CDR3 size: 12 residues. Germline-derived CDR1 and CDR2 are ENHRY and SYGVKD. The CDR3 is CACRDSNQPQHF. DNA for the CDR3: TGTGCCTGCCGGGACAGCAATCAGCCCCAGCATTTT.

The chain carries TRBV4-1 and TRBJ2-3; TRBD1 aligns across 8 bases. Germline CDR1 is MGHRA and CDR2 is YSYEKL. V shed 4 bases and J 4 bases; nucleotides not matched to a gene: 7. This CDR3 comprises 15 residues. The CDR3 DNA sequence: TGCGCCAGCAGCCCCGGACAGGGAACATCAGATACGCAGTATTTT. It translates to CASSPGQGTSDTQYF.

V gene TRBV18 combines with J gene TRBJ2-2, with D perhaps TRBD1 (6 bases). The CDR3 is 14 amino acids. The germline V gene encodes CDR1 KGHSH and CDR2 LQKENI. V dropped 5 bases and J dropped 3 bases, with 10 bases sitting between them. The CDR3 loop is CASSYRTDTGELFF. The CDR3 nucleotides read TGTGCCAGCTCATATAGGACAGACACCGGGGAGCTGTTTTTT.

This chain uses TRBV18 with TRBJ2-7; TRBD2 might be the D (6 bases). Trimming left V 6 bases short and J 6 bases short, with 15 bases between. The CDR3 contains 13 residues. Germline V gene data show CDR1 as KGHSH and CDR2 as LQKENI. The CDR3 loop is CASSPDGGAEQYF. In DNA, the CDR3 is TGTGCCAGCTCGCCCGATGGAGGGGCCGAGCAGTACTTC.

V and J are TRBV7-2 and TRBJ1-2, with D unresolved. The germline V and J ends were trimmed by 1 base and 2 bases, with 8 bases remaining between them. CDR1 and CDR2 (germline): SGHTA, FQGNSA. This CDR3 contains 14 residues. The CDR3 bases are TGTGCCAGCAGCTTAGACCCAGCGAACTATGGCTACACCTTC. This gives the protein CASSLDPANYGYTF.

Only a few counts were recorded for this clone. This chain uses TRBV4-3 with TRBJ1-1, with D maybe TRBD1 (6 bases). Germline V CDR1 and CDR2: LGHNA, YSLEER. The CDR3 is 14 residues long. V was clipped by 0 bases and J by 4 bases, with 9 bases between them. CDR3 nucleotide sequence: TGCGCCAGCAGCCAAGACCCCAGGGGCACTGAAGCTTTCTTT. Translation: CASSQDPRGTEAFF.

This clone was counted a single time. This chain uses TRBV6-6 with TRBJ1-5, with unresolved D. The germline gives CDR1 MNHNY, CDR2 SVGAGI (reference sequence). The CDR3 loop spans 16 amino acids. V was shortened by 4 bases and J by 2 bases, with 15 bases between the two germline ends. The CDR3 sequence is CASSSSNGYRNQPQHF. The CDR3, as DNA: TGTGCCAGCAGTTCTTCAAACGGGTATCGCAATCAGCCCCAGCATTTT.

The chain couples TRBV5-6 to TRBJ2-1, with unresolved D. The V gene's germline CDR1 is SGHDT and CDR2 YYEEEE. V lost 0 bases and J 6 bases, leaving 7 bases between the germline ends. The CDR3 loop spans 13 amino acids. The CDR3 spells CASSLDMGNEQFF. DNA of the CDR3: TGTGCCAGCAGCTTGGACATGGGCAATGAGCAGTTCTTC.

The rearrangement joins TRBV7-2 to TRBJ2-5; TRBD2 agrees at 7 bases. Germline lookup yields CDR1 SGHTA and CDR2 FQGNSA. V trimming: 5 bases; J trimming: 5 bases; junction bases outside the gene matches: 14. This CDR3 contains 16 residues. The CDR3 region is CASSPSGAVGGETQYF. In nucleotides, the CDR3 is TGTGCCAGCAGCCCGAGCGGGGCCGTAGGCGGGGAGACCCAGTACTTC. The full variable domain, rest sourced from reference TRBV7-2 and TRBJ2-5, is GAGVSQSPSNKVTEKGKDVELRCDPISGHTALYWYRQSLGQGLEFLIYFQGNSAPDKSGLPSDRFSAERTGGSVSTLTIQRTQQEDSAVYLCASSPSGAVGGETQYFGPGTRLLVL.

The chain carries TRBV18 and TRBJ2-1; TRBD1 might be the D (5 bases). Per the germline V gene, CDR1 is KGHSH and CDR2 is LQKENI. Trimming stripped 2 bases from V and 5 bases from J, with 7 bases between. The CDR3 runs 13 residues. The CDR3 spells CASSPGRDNEQFF. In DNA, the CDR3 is TGTGCCAGCTCACCAGGCAGGGACAATGAGCAGTTCTTC. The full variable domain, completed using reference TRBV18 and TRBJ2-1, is NAGVMQNPRHLVRRRGQEARLRCSPMKGHSHVYWYRQLPEEGLKFMVYLQKENIIDESGMPKERFSAEFPKEGPSILRIQQVVRGDSAAYFCASSPGRDNEQFFGPGTRLTVL.

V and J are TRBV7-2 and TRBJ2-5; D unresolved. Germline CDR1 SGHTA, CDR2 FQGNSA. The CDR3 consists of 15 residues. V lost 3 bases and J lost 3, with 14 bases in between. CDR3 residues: CASSFVSGSEETQYF. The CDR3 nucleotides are TGTGCCAGCAGCTTTGTCTCCGGATCCGAAGAGACCCAGTACTTC.

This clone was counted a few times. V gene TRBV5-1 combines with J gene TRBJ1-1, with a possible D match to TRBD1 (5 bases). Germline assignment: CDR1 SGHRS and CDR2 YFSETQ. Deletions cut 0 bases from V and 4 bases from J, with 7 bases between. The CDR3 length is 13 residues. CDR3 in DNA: TGCGCCAGCAGCTTGGAAGGGACCACTGAAGCTTTCTTT. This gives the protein CASSLEGTTEAFF.